This T cell receptor beta chain emerged from a study of patients and donors after allogeneic stem cell transplantation. From germline, CDR1 is KGHDR and CDR2 SFDVKD. This CDR3 spans 18 amino acids. Trimming shortened V by 3 bases and J by 1 base, and 19 bases separated the two germline ends. TCRdb passed the RT-PCR reads through MiXCR, listing each CDR3 protein once. The sample has approximately 200,000 distinct CDR3 sequences; over 30% are singletons. Input material: blood, either unsorted or a sorted T cell fraction (not recorded which). V gene TRBV24-1 combines with J gene TRBJ2-3, with D tentatively TRBD1 or TRBD2 (6 bases each). This receptor was identified in a human donor who was either an allogeneic HSCT recipient or a stem cell or donor lymphocyte infusion donor (not recorded which). It is not recorded whose cells these are; they may come from a transplant donor. The CDR3 loop reads CATSDVGGGVRGTDTQYF. DNA for the CDR3: TGTGCCACCAGTGATGTGGGGGGCGGGGTAAGGGGCACAGATACGCAGTATTTT.